The 8 T cell receptor beta chains below come from one sample, sequenced in a study of read filtering for tumor transcriptome and immune sequencing. From 400 to 450 ng of RNA, a library with molecular barcoded alpha/delta and beta/gamma adaptors was made. Each CDR3 protein gets one entry after TCRdb re-called the reads with MiXCR. The sample includes over 80,000 distinct CDR3 sequences, about 12% seen only once; the top ten take 15%. The material sequenced was a population of CD138-negative cells sorted from bone marrow. These receptors were collected from a donor at least 40 years old with multiple myeloma.

Turning to this clonotype: This probably arose from a read error, given a far larger clone one base away. The J gene is TRBJ2-1, the V gene TRBV11-2; 11 nucleotides align to TRBD2. The CDR3 contains 17 residues. Germline lookup yields CDR1 SGHAT and CDR2 FQNNGV. The CDR3, as DNA: TGTGCCAGCGGCTTAGCCCCGACTAGCGGGACCTACAATGAGCAGTTCTTC. Its protein product is CASGLAPTSGTYNEQFF.

This clonotype was detected many times. This chain joins TRBV2 and TRBJ1-2, with D unclear. Trimming took off 2 bases at V and 4 bases at J, with 5 bases between the two ends. CDR1 is SNHLY, CDR2 FYNNEI, per germline. The CDR3 sequence is 12 residues long. This chain's CDR3 is CASSEPSYGYTF. The DNA for the CDR3 is TGTGCCAGCAGTGAACCGAGCTATGGCTACACCTTC.

A note on this clonotype: A much more abundant neighbour one base away suggests this may be a read error. The V call is TRBV11-1, the J call TRBJ1-2, with 7 positions matching TRBD1. The germline CDR1 and CDR2 sequences are SGHAT and FQDESV (reference sequence). Trimming at V came to 4 bases and at J to 6 bases, leaving 17 bases not matched to a gene. The CDR3 is 17 amino acids. CDR3 sequence (DNA): TGTGCCAGCAGCTCCCCGCAGGGGGGCCCTCAAGTTGATGGCTACACCTTC. This sequence encodes CASSSPQGGPQVDGYTF.

The genes are TRBV7-3 and TRBJ1-1; TRBD1 is a possible D gene (6 bases). Germline V lookup: CDR1 SGHTA, CDR2 FQGTGA. Trimming removed 4 bases at V and 8 bases at J, with 14 bases between. The CDR3 extends over 13 amino acids. The CDR3 DNA reads TGTGCCAGCAGCTGTACAGGGTCCACGGAAGCTTTCTTT. Its translation: CASSCTGSTEAFF.

The chain couples TRBV23-1 to TRBJ2-3; D possibly corresponds to TRBD1 (6 bases). TRBV23-1 is an ORF, with its function uncertain. V shed 5 bases and J shed 2 bases, with 14 bases lying between them. The CDR3 covers 15 residues. CDR3 residues: CASSSPGDHTDTQYF. The DNA of the CDR3 is TGCGCCAGCAGTTCCCCAGGGGACCACACAGATACGCAGTATTTT.

This clonotype was recorded many times. The rearrangement links TRBV18 to TRBJ1-4, with a possible D match to TRBD1 (5 bases). Per germline, CDR1 KGHSH and CDR2 LQKENI. The germline V and J ends were trimmed by 6 bases and 0 bases, with 11 bases remaining between them. The CDR3 covers 15 residues. CDR3 residues: CASSPRDATNEKLFF. The CDR3 coding sequence is TGTGCCAGCTCTCCTCGGGACGCAACTAATGAAAAACTGTTTTTT.

A remark on this clonotype: A read error is possible here, since a much larger clone lies one base away. J is TRBJ2-5 and V is TRBV12-3 or TRBV12-4; the match to TRBD2 covers 12 bases. The CDR3 runs 14 residues. J was trimmed by 6 bases and V by 4 bases; bases with no gene match: 3. CDR3 coding DNA: TGTGCCAGCAGTTGGACTAGCGGGGTACAGACCCAGTACTTC. Translated, it gives CASSWTSGVQTQYF.

This clonotype was seen a few times. The chain links TRBV28 to TRBJ1-1, with 7 bases identical to TRBD1. J lost 1 base, V lost 6 bases, and 8 bases had no gene match. The length of the CDR3 is 15 residues. Germline V gives CDR1 MDHEN, CDR2 SYDVKM. CDR3 protein: CASRISQGRNTEAFF. CDR3 nucleotide sequence: TGTGCCAGCAGAATTTCACAGGGGAGGAACACTGAAGCTTTCTTT.